Presented here are 4 T cell receptor beta chains from one specimen sequenced in a study of T cell responses to AZD1222 COVID-19 vaccine. This table comes from immunoSEQ multiplex PCR, and its TCRdb copy is limited to in-frame clones, with some not included. The repertoire includes some 200,000 clones, roughly 92% of them detected once, and about 1% sits in the top ten. Sequenced material: peripheral blood, taken 28 days after the second AZD1222 dose. The source is an adult who received the AZD1222 COVID-19 vaccine.

The chain is built from TRBV7-2 and TRBJ1-5; unclear D gene. The germline CDR1 and CDR2 sequences are SGHTA and FQGNSA. CDR3 size: 15 residues. V shed 1 base and J shed 3 bases, with 10 bases lying between them. Written as DNA, the CDR3 is TGTGCCAGCAGCTTAGATGACGGTTACAATCAGCCCCAGCATTTT. It translates to CASSLDDGYNQPQHF.

The chain is built from TRBV10-3 and TRBJ1-5; D is unresolved. Germline lookup yields CDR1 ENHRY and CDR2 SYGVKD. This CDR3 spans 14 amino acids. V was clipped by 2 bases and J by 4 bases, with 9 bases between them. CDR3 region: CAISENGQNQPQHF. As DNA, the CDR3 is TGTGCCATCAGTGAGAACGGGCAGAATCAGCCCCAGCATTTT.

The chain is built from TRBV6-5 and TRBJ1-5; D may be TRBD1 (5 bases). Deletions cut 6 bases from V and 0 bases from J, with 9 bases between. Looked up from germline, CDR1 is MNHEY and CDR2 is SVGAGI. This CDR3 is built from 14 residues. The CDR3 is CASSPGLSNQPQHF. Here the CDR3 DNA reads TGTGCCAGCAGCCCGGGGCTTAGCAATCAGCCCCAGCATTTT.

The genes are TRBV5-1 and TRBJ1-4, with 8 bases identical to TRBD1. The CDR3 extends over 17 amino acids. CDR1 is SGHRS, CDR2 YFSETQ, per germline. V shed 4 bases, J shed 7 bases, and the junction held 15 bases outside the gene matches. The CDR3 region is CASSRNPQGGEGEKLFF. The CDR3 DNA reads TGCGCCAGCAGCCGCAACCCACAGGGGGGAGAGGGTGAAAAACTGTTTTTT.